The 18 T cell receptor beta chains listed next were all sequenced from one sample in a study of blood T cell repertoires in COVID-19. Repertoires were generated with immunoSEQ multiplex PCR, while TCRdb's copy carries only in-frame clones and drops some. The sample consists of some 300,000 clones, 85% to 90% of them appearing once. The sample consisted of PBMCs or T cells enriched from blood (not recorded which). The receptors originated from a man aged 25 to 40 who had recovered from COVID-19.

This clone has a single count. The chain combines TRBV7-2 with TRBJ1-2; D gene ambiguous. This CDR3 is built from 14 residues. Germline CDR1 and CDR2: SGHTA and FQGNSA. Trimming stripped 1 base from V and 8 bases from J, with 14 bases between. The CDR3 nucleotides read TGTGCCAGCAGCTTAGGAGTTGGCTCGCGGGGCTACACCTTC. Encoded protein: CASSLGVGSRGYTF.

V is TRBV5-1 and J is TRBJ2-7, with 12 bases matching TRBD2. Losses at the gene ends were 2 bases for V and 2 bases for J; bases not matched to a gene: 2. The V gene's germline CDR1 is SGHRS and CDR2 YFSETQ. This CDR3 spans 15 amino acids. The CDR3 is CASSFTSGGTYEQYF. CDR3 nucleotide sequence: TGCGCCAGCAGCTTCACTAGCGGGGGGACCTACGAGCAGTACTTC.

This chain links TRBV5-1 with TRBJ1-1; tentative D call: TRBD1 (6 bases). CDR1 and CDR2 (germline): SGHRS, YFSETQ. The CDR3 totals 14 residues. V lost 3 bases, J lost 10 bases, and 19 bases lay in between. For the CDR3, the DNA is TGCGCCAGCAGCTCCAACACAGACAGGCGCGGAGCTTTCTTT. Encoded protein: CASSSNTDRRGAFF.

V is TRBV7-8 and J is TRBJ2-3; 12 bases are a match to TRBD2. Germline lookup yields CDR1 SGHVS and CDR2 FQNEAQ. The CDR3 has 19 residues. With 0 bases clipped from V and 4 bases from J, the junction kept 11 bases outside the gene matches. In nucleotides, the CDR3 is TGTGCCAGCAGCTTAGCGATTCGACTAGCGGGAGATCCCGCAGATACGCAGTATTTT. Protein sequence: CASSLAIRLAGDPADTQYF.

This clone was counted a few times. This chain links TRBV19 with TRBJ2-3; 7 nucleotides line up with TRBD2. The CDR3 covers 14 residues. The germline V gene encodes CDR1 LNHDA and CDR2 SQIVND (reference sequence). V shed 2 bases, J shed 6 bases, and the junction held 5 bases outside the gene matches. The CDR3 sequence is CASSIIAGGDTQYF. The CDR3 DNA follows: TGTGCCAGTAGTATAATAGCGGGTGGGGATACGCAGTATTTT.

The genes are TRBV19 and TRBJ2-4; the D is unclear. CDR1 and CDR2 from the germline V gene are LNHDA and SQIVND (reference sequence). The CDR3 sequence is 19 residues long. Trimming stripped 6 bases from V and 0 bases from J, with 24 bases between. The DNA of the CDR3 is TGTGCCAGTAGCTTTGGCTATTTGGGCATAGACCTAGCCAAAAACATTCAGTACTTC. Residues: CASSFGYLGIDLAKNIQYF.

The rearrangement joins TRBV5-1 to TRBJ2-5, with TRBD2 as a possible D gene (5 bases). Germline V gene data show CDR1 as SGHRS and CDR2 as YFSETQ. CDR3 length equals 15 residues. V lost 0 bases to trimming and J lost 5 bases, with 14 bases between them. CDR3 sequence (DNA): TGCGCCAGCAGCTTGGGAGGGAGTCCGCAGGAGACCCAGTACTTC. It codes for CASSLGGSPQETQYF.

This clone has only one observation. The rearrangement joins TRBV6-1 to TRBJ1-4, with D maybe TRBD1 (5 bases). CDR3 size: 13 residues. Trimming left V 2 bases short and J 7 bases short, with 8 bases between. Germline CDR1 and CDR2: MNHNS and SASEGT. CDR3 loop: CASSEQGVEKLFF. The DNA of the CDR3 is TGTGCCAGCAGTGAACAGGGCGTTGAAAAACTGTTTTTT.

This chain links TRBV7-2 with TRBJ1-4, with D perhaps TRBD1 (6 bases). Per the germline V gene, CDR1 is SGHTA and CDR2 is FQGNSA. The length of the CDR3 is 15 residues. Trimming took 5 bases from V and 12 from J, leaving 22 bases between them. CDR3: CASSASPVGGGQLFF. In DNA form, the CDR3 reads TGTGCCAGCAGCGCATCTCCGGTCGGGGGGGGGCAACTGTTTTTT.

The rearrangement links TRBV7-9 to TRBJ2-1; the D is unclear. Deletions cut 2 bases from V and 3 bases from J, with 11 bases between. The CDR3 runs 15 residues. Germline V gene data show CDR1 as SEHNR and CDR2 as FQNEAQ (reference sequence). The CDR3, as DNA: TGTGCCAGCAGCTTACCTTCTCGCGGCTACAATGAGCAGTTCTTC. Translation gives CASSLPSRGYNEQFF.

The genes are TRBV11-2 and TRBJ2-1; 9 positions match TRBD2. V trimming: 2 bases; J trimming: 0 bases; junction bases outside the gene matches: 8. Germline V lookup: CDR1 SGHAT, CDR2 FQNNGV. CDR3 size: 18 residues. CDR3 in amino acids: CASSLSSGGPSSYNEQFF. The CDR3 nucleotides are TGTGCCAGCAGCTTATCGAGCGGGGGGCCGAGCTCCTACAATGAGCAGTTCTTC.

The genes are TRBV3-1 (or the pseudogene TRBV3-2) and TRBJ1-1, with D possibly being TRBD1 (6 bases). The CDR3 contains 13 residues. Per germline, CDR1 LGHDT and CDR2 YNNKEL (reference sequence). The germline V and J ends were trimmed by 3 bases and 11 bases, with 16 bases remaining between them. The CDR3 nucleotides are TGTGCCAGCAGCCATATGGACAGCTCCGAGGCTTTCTTT. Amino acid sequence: CASSHMDSSEAFF.

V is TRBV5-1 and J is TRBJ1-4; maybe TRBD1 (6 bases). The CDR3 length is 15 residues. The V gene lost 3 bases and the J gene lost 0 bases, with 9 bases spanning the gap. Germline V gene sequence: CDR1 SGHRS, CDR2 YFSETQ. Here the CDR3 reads CASSWTEPTNEKLFF. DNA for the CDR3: TGCGCCAGCAGCTGGACAGAACCAACTAATGAAAAACTGTTTTTT.

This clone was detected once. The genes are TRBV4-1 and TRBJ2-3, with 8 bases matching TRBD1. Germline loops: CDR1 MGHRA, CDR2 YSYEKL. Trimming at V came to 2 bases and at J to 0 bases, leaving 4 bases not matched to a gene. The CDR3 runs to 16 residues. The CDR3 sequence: CASSQPDRGSTDTQYF. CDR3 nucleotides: TGCGCCAGCAGCCAACCCGACAGGGGAAGCACAGATACGCAGTATTTT.

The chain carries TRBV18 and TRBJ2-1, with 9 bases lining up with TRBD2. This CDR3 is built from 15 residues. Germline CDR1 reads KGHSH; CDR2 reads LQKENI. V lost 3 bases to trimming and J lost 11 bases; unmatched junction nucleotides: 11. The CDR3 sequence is CASSPGTSTITKQFF. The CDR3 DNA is TGTGCCAGCTCACCGGGGACTAGCACCATAACCAAGCAGTTCTTC.

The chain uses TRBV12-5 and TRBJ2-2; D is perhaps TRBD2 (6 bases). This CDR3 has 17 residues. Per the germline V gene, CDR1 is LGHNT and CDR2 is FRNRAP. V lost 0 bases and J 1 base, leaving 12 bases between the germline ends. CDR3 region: CASGLVNSGLNTGELFF. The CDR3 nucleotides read TGTGCTAGTGGTTTGGTGAATAGCGGATTGAACACCGGGGAGCTGTTTTTT.

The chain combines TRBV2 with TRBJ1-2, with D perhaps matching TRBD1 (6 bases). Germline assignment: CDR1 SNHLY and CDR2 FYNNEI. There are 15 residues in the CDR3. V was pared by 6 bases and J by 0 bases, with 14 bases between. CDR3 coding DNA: TGTGCCAGCAGGCAGGACAGCGCTGCTAACTATGGCTACACCTTC. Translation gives CASRQDSAANYGYTF.

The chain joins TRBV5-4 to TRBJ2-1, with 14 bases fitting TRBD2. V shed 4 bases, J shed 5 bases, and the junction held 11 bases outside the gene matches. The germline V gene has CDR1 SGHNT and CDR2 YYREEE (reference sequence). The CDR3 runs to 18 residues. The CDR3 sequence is CASSLPRRLAGGHNEQFF. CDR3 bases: TGTGCCAGCAGCCTACCCCGCCGACTAGCGGGAGGGCACAATGAGCAGTTCTTC.